The 30 T cell receptor beta chains given below trace back to one sample, sequenced in a study of T-cell memory formation after mild COVID-19. TCRdb used MiXCR to reprocess the 5' RACE reads, holding one entry per CDR3 protein. Found here are some 300,000 distinct CDR3 sequences, under 25% of them singletons; the top ten hold roughly a fifth. The sequenced sample was PBMCs or a T cell subset sorted from them (not recorded which). These receptors were collected from a man aged 18 to 30 who had mild COVID-19 (a few samples of this study predate the infection). Cell type and time point are not known.

To note about this clonotype: The junction differs from germline at one of its ends, possibly a read error. This sequence joins TRBV7-2 and TRBJ2-5; no clear D. Germline V gives CDR1 SGHTA, CDR2 FQGNSA. The CDR3 runs to 14 residues. The chain's CDR3 is CAISLVVSRETQYF. The CDR3, as DNA: TGTGCCATCAGCTTAGTTGTCAGTAGGGAGACCCAGTACTTC.

This clonotype was seen a few times. The rearrangement uses TRBV27 and TRBJ1-2, with D possibly being TRBD1 (5 bases). This CDR3 spans 17 amino acids. Trimming pared 9 bases from V and 8 bases from J, leaving 31 bases between. Per the germline V gene, CDR1 is MNHEY and CDR2 is SMNVEV (reference sequence). This CDR3 reads CARSLIWGRPSVGGYTF. The CDR3 DNA reads as TGTGCCAGGAGTCTTATTTGGGGGAGGCCCTCGGTCGGGGGCTACACCTTC.

This clonotype has only one observation. The rearrangement links TRBV5-1 to TRBJ1-1; possibly TRBD1 for D (5 bases). This CDR3 is built from 15 residues. Germline-derived CDR1 and CDR2 are SGHRS and YFSETQ. Trimming removed 6 bases at V and 1 base at J, with 16 bases between. CDR3 in DNA: TGCGCCAGCAATGACGCGGGGCTGGGGAACACTGAAGCTTTCTTT. Protein product: CASNDAGLGNTEAFF. The variable domain in full, with the rest retrieved from reference TRBV5-1 and TRBJ1-1, is KAGVTQTPRYLIKTRGQQVTLSCSPISGHRSVSWYQQTPGQGLQFLFEYFSETQRNKGNFPGRFSGRQFSNSRSEMNVSTLELGDSALYLCASNDAGLGNTEAFFGQGTRLTVV.

This clonotype was observed a handful of times. The chain links TRBV6-5 to TRBJ2-1; D remains unclear. V was cut by 8 bases and J by 0 bases, with 11 bases left in between. Germline V gives CDR1 MNHEY, CDR2 SVGAGI. This CDR3 has 14 residues. CDR3 nucleotides: TGTGCCAGCGGAATGGGATTCTCCTACAATGAGCAGTTCTTC. As protein: CASGMGFSYNEQFF.

This clonotype was detected once. The rearrangement joins TRBV5-1 to TRBJ1-1, with 9 positions matching TRBD1. The CDR3 sequence is 14 residues long. Per the germline V gene, CDR1 is SGHRS and CDR2 is YFSETQ. Germline trimming cut 4 bases from V and 6 bases from J; bases unmatched to any gene: 7. The CDR3 loop is CASSVSQGASEAFF. For the CDR3, the DNA is TGCGCCAGCAGCGTGTCACAGGGGGCGTCTGAAGCTTTCTTT.

The sample holds many counts of this clonotype. V and J are TRBV20-1 and TRBJ2-7; D may be TRBD2 (5 bases). V was cut by 4 bases and J by 4 bases, with 20 bases left in between. Germline loops: CDR1 DFQATT, CDR2 SNEGSKA (reference sequence). The CDR3 has 15 residues. The CDR3 sequence: CSANKEGLRTYEQYV. As DNA, the CDR3 is TGCAGTGCTAACAAAGAGGGCCTCCGTACGTACGAGCAGTACGTC.

The V call is TRBV20-1, the J call TRBJ2-5; 13 positions match TRBD2. This CDR3 is built from 15 residues. J lost 5 bases, V lost 5 bases, and 8 bases had no gene match. The germline CDR1 and CDR2 sequences are DFQATT and SNEGSKA (reference sequence). CDR3 residues: CSAGSRTSGGETQYF. CDR3 in DNA: TGCAGTGCTGGGAGCCGGACTAGCGGGGGCGAGACCCAGTACTTC.

The chain carries TRBV5-1 and TRBJ2-7; the D gene is possibly TRBD1 (6 bases). The V gene lost 4 bases and the J gene lost 0 bases, with 20 bases spanning the gap. CDR1 and CDR2 from the germline V gene are SGHRS and YFSETQ. The length of the CDR3 is 17 residues. The chain's CDR3 is CASSPMGHRTTSYEQYF. In DNA, the CDR3 is TGCGCCAGCAGCCCGATGGGACATCGTACGACCTCCTACGAGCAGTACTTC.

This chain connects TRBV27 to TRBJ2-7; D is perhaps TRBD1 (6 bases). The CDR3 runs to 8 residues. From germline, CDR1 is MNHEY and CDR2 SMNVEV (reference sequence). The CDR3, as DNA: TGTGCCAGCAGTGGGCAGGGGGTC. Residues: CASSGQGV.

The genes are TRBV6-6 and TRBJ2-1; D remains unclear. Germline CDR1 is MNHNY and CDR2 is SVGAGI (reference sequence). The CDR3 loop spans 14 amino acids. The germline V and J ends were trimmed by 2 bases and 2 bases, with 7 bases remaining between them. CDR3 sequence reads: CASSYDWAYNEQFF. The DNA for the CDR3 is TGTGCCAGCAGTTACGATTGGGCCTACAATGAGCAGTTCTTC.

This sequence joins TRBV12-3 or TRBV12-4 and TRBJ2-7; unclear D gene. The V and J ends lost 3 bases and 9 bases respectively, with 12 bases between them. This CDR3 has 12 residues. The CDR3 loop reads CASSLVDARQYF. CDR3 DNA sequence: TGTGCCAGCAGTTTGGTTGATGCGAGGCAGTACTTC.

The count of this clonotype is one. The chain carries TRBV7-9 and TRBJ2-1, with 10 bases fitting TRBD2. Germline V lookup: CDR1 SEHNR, CDR2 FQNEAQ (reference sequence). The CDR3 loop spans 15 amino acids. V was pared by 5 bases and J by 7 bases, with 8 bases of the junction left unmatched. As DNA, the CDR3 is TGTGCCAGCAGCGTGAGCGGGGGGGCCTGGAATGAGCAGTTCTTC. Its translation: CASSVSGGAWNEQFF.

This chain joins TRBV5-1 and TRBJ1-1; D call uncertain. Trimming stripped 1 base from V and 0 bases from J, with 13 bases between. Germline-derived CDR1 and CDR2 are SGHRS and YFSETQ. CDR3 length: 16 amino acids. The CDR3 reads CASSLSVPQLNTEAFF. CDR3 DNA: TGCGCCAGCAGCTTGTCCGTACCACAGTTGAACACTGAAGCTTTCTTT. Based on the CDR3 plus reference TRBV5-1 and TRBJ1-1, the full variable domain is KAGVTQTPRYLIKTRGQQVTLSCSPISGHRSVSWYQQTPGQGLQFLFEYFSETQRNKGNFPGRFSGRQFSNSRSEMNVSTLELGDSALYLCASSLSVPQLNTEAFFGQGTRLTVV.

The J gene is TRBJ1-5, the V gene TRBV9, with D uncertain. The CDR3 contains 14 residues. Trimming took 0 bases from V and 1 from J, leaving 5 bases between them. Germline CDR1 and CDR2: SGDLS and YYNGEE. This CDR3 reads CASSVVESNQPQHF. The CDR3 DNA reads TGTGCCAGCAGCGTAGTGGAAAGCAATCAGCCCCAGCATTTT.

The rearrangement uses TRBV2 and TRBJ2-7; TRBD1 matches at 8 bases. The CDR3 is 15 residues long. V dropped 3 bases and J dropped 6; count of bases not matched to a gene: 10. Germline assignment: CDR1 SNHLY and CDR2 FYNNEI. CDR3 sequence reads: CASSEVGQGAGEQYF. In DNA form, the CDR3 reads TGTGCCAGCAGTGAGGTGGGTCAGGGGGCTGGCGAGCAGTACTTC.

The gene calls are TRBV7-2 and TRBJ2-5, with 8 bases that match TRBD1. V shed 6 bases and J 5 bases; nucleotides not matched to a gene: 8. The germline V gene encodes CDR1 SGHTA and CDR2 FQGNSA. This CDR3 region has 14 residues. CDR3 in amino acids: CASSSTGARETQYF. The CDR3 DNA follows: TGTGCCAGCAGTTCGACAGGGGCGCGGGAGACCCAGTACTTC.

V is TRBV6-5 and J is TRBJ1-1; TRBD1 might be the D (5 bases). Germline assignment: CDR1 MNHEY and CDR2 SVGAGI. Trimming removed 6 bases at V and 1 base at J, with 9 bases between. This CDR3 spans 13 amino acids. CDR3: CASRNGQNTEAFF. The CDR3 DNA is TGTGCCAGCAGAAACGGACAGAACACTGAAGCTTTCTTT.

This clonotype was observed a few times. J is TRBJ2-1 and V is TRBV5-1; D remains ambiguous. CDR1 and CDR2 from the germline V gene are SGHRS and YFSETQ. V lost 6 bases and J lost 7, with 14 bases in between. The CDR3 totals 13 residues. CDR3 residues: CASTGFGGNEQFF. The CDR3 DNA sequence: TGCGCCAGCACAGGATTTGGTGGGAATGAGCAGTTCTTC.

CDR3 amino acids: CASAGTGDTEAFF. CDR3 DNA: TGTGCCAGCGCAGGGACAGGGGACACTGAAGCTTTCTTT. V gene TRBV18 combines with J gene TRBJ1-1; the match to TRBD1 covers 10 bases. Germline CDR1 is KGHSH and CDR2 is LQKENI. The CDR3 contains 13 residues. V lost 8 bases and J lost 3; bases outside the gene matches: 3.

This clonotype was seen repeatedly, ten times or more. This sequence joins TRBV28 and TRBJ2-3; D is undetermined. The V end lost 6 bases, the J end lost 3 bases, and 10 bases lay between the germline ends. CDR3 length: 13 residues. Germline-derived CDR1 and CDR2 are MDHEN and SYDVKM. The CDR3 sequence: CASRPTGTDTQYF. CDR3 DNA: TGTGCCAGCAGGCCTACCGGGACAGATACGCAGTATTTT.

This rearrangement joins TRBV4-3 to TRBJ2-5, with D unresolved. Germline CDR1 LGHNA, CDR2 YSLEER. This CDR3 contains 14 residues. V gave up 0 bases and J gave up 3 bases, with 8 bases separating them. The CDR3 region is CASSQDLVEETQYF. The CDR3 DNA reads as TGCGCCAGCAGCCAAGATCTTGTAGAAGAGACCCAGTACTTC.

This clonotype was observed at least ten times. CDR3 protein: CASNHPNTGELFF. The CDR3 region has the DNA TGTGCCAGCAACCACCCGAACACCGGGGAGCTGTTTTTT. The chain combines TRBV6-2 or TRBV6-3 with TRBJ2-2; no clear D. Germline CDR1 MNHEY, CDR2 SVGEGT. The CDR3 runs 13 residues. Trimming cost V 7 bases and J 0 bases, with 6 bases left between them.

This clonotype was detected a few times. The V call is TRBV7-3, the J call TRBJ2-5; TRBD1 agrees at 7 bases. Trimming took 1 base from V and 12 from J; bases not matched to a gene: 8. This CDR3 is 13 amino acids long. Germline assignment: CDR1 SGHTA and CDR2 FQGTGA. Here the CDR3 DNA reads TGTGCCAGCAGCTTAATGGACAGGTCGCCGAAGTACTTC. Its translation: CASSLMDRSPKYF.

This clonotype was seen a few times. The gene calls are TRBV14 and TRBJ2-2; 10 nucleotides line up with TRBD2. The V segment lost 3 bases and the J segment 3 bases; nucleotides outside the gene matches: 4. The CDR3 runs 16 residues. Per germline, CDR1 SGHDN and CDR2 FVKESK. The CDR3 here is CASSHLAGAYTGELFF. CDR3 nucleotide sequence: TGTGCCAGCAGCCACCTAGCGGGGGCGTACACCGGGGAGCTGTTTTTT.

The rearrangement links TRBV7-6 to TRBJ1-1; TRBD1 aligns across 9 bases. The V gene's germline CDR1 is SGHVS and CDR2 FNYEAQ. The CDR3 has 15 amino acids. Trimming at V came to 2 bases and at J to 7 bases, leaving 8 bases not matched to a gene. The CDR3 is CASSLSDRGGGEAFF. The CDR3 nucleotides are TGTGCCAGCAGCTTATCGGACAGGGGTGGTGGTGAAGCTTTCTTT.

This clonotype was counted at least ten times. The genes are TRBV7-9 and TRBJ1-1, with D possibly TRBD1 on 6 matching bases. This CDR3 has 12 amino acids. Germline CDR1 is SEHNR and CDR2 is FQNEAQ (reference sequence). Trimming removed 8 bases from V and 2 bases from J, with 9 bases in between. The CDR3 DNA sequence: TGTGCCAGCCGGGGGGGCAACACTGAAGCTTTCTTT. Its translation is CASRGGNTEAFF.

This chain joins TRBV6-2 or TRBV6-3 and TRBJ1-2; tentatively, D is TRBD1 (5 bases). The length of the CDR3 is 13 residues. With 8 bases removed from V and 8 bases from J, the gap between germline ends came to 18 bases. The V gene's germline CDR1 is MNHEY and CDR2 SVGEGT. CDR3 nucleotide sequence: TGTGCCAGCTCCGATCTAGGGGCGCGAGGCTACACCTTC. It yields the protein CASSDLGARGYTF.

CDR3 loop: CASSRGRVQETQYF. CDR3 nucleotides: TGTGCCAGCAGCCGGGGACGGGTACAAGAGACCCAGTACTTC. This rearrangement joins TRBV7-8 to TRBJ2-5, with D perhaps being TRBD1 or TRBD2 (5 bases each). The CDR3 loop spans 14 amino acids. Germline lookup yields CDR1 SGHVS and CDR2 FQNEAQ. V gave up 5 bases and J gave up 2 bases, with 12 bases separating them. The whole variable domain, filled in from reference TRBV7-8 and TRBJ2-5, reads GAGVSQSPRYKVAKRGQDVALRCDPISGHVSLFWYQQALGQGPEFLTYFQNEAQLDKSGLPSDRFFAERPEGSVSTLKIQRTQQEDSAVYLCASSRGRVQETQYFGPGTRLLVL.

This clonotype was seen at least ten times. CDR3: CASSLRLAGPSYEQYF. In DNA form, the CDR3 reads TGTGCCAGCAGCTTACGACTAGCGGGCCCCTCCTACGAGCAGTACTTC. The chain has TRBV7-2 and TRBJ2-7; 10 bases align to TRBD2. The trim removed 2 bases at V and 0 bases at J, leaving 4 bases unmatched. Germline V CDR1 and CDR2: SGHTA, FQGNSA. CDR3 length: 16 residues.

The rearrangement joins TRBV6-6 to TRBJ2-4; no definite D call. The CDR3 runs 17 residues. Germline CDR1 reads MNHNY; CDR2 reads SVGAGI (reference sequence). V was pared by 6 bases and J by 0 bases, with 18 bases between. The CDR3 spells CASRSPDGVLAKNIQYF. CDR3 nucleotide sequence: TGTGCCAGCAGGTCCCCGGACGGAGTTTTAGCCAAAAACATTCAGTACTTC.